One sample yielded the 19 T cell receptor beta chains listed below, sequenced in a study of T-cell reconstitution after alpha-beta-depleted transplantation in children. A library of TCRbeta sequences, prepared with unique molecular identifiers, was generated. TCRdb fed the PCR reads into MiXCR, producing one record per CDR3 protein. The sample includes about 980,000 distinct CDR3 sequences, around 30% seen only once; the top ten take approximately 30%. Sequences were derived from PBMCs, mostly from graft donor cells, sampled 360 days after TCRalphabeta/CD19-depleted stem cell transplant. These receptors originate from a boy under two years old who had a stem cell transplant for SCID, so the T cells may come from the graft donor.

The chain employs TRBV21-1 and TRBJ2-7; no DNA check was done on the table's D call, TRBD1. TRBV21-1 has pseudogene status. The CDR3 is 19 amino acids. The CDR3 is CASSRLFIYVGQPIYEQYF. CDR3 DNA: TGTGCCAGCAGCCGGCTATTCATTTATGTGGGACAGCCGATCTACGAGCAGTACTTC.

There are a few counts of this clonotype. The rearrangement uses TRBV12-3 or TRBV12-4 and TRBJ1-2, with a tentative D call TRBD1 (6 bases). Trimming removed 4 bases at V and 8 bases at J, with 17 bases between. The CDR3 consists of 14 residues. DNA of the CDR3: TGTGCCAGCAGTTCGACCCCAGGGGCGTCGGGCTACACCTTC. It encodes CASSSTPGASGYTF.

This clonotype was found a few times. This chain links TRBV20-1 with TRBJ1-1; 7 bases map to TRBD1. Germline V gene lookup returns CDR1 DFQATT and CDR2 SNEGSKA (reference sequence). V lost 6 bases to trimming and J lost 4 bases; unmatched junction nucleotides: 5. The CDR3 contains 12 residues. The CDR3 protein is CSARGDPTEAFF. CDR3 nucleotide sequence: TGCAGTGCCAGGGGGGACCCCACTGAAGCTTTCTTT.

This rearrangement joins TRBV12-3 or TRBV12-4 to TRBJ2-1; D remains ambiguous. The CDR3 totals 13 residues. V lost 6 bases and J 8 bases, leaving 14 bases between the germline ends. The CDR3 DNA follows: TGTGCCAGCAGACCTTTACTCCCAGATGAGCAGTTCTTC. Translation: CASRPLLPDEQFF.

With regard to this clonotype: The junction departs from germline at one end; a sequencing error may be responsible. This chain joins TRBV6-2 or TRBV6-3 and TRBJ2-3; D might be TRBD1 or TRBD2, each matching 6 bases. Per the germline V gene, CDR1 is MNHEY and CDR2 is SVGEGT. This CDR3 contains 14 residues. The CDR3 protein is CASSIGIGGTMTFF. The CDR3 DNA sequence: TGTGCCAGCAGTATCGGTATCGGGGGCACGATGACTTTTTTT.

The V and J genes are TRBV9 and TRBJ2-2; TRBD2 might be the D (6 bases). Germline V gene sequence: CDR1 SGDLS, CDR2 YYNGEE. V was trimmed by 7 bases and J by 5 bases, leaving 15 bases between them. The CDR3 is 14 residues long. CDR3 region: CASSERGRTGELFF. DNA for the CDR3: TGTGCCAGCTCCGAGAGAGGGAGGACCGGGGAGCTGTTTTTT.

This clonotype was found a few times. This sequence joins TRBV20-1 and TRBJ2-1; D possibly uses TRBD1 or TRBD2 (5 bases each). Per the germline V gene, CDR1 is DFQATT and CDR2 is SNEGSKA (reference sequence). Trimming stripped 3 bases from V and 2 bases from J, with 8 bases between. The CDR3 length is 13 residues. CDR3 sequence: CSASGAAYNEQFF. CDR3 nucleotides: TGCAGTGCTAGCGGGGCTGCCTACAATGAGCAGTTCTTC.

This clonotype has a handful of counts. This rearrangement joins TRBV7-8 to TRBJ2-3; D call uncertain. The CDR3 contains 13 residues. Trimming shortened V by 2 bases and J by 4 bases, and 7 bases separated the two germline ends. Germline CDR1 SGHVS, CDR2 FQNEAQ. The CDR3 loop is CASSLRVSDTQYF. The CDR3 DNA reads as TGTGCCAGCAGCTTACGGGTTTCAGATACGCAGTATTTT.

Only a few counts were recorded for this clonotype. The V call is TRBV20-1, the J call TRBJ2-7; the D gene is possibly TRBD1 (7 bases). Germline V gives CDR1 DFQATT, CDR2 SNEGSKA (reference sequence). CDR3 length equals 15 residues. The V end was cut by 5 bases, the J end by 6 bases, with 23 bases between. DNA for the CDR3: TGCAGTGCTGGCGGGACAGAGAATATTGGGGGCGAGCAGTACTTC. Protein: CSAGGTENIGGEQYF.

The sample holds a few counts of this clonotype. CDR3 sequence reads: CSARDPTTGGNQPQHF. The CDR3 DNA reads TGCAGTGCTAGAGACCCCACCACCGGAGGGAATCAGCCCCAGCATTTT. The chain recombines TRBV20-1 with TRBJ1-5; D call uncertain. The CDR3 has 16 residues. Per germline, CDR1 DFQATT and CDR2 SNEGSKA (reference sequence). Trimming removed 0 bases from V and 4 bases from J, with 16 bases in between.

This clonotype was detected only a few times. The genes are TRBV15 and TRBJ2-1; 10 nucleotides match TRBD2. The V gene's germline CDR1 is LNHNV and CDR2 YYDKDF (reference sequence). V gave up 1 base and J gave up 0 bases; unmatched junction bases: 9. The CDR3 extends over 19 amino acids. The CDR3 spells CATSRALPTSGVSYNEQFF. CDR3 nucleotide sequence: TGTGCCACCAGCAGAGCTCTCCCAACTAGCGGGGTCTCCTACAATGAGCAGTTCTTC.

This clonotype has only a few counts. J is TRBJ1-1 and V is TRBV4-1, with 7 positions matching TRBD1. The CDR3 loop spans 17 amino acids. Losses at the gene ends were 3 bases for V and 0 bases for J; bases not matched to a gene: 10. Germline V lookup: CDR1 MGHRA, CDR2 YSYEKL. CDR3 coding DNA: TGCGCCAGCAGCCACCTGACAGGGAGTGACATGAACACTGAAGCTTTCTTT. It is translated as CASSHLTGSDMNTEAFF.

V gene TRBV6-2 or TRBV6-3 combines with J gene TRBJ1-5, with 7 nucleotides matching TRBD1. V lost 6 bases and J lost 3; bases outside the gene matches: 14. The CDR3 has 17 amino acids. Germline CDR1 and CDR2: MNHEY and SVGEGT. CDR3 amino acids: CASRPIGQAITNQPQHF. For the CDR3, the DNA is TGTGCCAGCAGACCCATTGGACAGGCGATCACCAATCAGCCCCAGCATTTT.

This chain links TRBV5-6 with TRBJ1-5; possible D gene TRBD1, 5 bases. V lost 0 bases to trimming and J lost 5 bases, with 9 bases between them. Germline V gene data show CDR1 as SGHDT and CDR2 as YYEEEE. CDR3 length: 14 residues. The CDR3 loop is CASSLEPGDQPQHF. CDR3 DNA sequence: TGTGCCAGCAGCTTGGAGCCGGGGGATCAGCCCCAGCATTTT.

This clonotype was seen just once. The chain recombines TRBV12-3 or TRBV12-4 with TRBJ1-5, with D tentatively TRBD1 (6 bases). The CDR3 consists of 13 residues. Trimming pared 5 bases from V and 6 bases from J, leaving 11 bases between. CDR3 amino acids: CASSRDTAQPQHF. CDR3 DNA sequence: TGTGCCAGCAGTCGGGACACCGCTCAGCCCCAGCATTTT.

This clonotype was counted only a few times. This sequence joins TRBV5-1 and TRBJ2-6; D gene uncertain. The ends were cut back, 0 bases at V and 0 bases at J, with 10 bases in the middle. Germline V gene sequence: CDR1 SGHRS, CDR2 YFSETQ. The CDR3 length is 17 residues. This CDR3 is CASSLVGVSSGANVLTF. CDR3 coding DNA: TGCGCCAGCAGCTTGGTTGGGGTTTCCTCTGGGGCCAACGTCCTGACTTTC.

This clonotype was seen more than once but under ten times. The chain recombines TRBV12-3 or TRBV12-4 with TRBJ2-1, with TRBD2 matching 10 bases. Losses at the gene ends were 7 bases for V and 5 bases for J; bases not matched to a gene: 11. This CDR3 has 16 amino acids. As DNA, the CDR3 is TGTGCCAGCAAAGTCAAGCGGGGGGGCCACCACAATGAGCAGTTCTTC. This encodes CASKVKRGGHHNEQFF.

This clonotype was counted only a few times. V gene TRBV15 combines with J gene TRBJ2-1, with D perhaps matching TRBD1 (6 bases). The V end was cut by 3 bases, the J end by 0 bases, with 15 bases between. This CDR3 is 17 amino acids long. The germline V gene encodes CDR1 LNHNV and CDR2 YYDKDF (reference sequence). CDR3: CATSRDSGALSYNEQFF. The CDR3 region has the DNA TGTGCCACCAGCAGGGACTCAGGGGCCCTCTCCTACAATGAGCAGTTCTTC.

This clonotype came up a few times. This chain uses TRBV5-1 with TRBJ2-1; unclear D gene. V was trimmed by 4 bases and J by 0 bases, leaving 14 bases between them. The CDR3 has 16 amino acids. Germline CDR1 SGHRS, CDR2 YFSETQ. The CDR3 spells CASSPKTGLSYNEQFF. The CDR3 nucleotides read TGCGCCAGCAGCCCGAAGACTGGCCTCTCCTACAATGAGCAGTTCTTC.